The table lists the clone carrying this T cell receptor beta chain with many counts. The antigen is unknown. This entry comes from a study of CD8 T cells in ankylosing spondylitis. Regarding the study as a whole: There was reportedly significant enrichment of clones that were disease-linked in matched ankylosing spondylitis synovial fluid.

TCRdb itself ran the 5' RACE reads through MiXCR, one entry per CDR3 protein. The table records 200,000 to 250,000 distinct CDR3 sequences, about 10% of them present only once. Per germline, CDR1 DFQATT and CDR2 SNEGSKA (reference sequence). CDR3 length equals 15 residues. V lost 6 bases to trimming and J lost 3 bases; unmatched junction nucleotides: 11. The J gene is TRBJ2-3, the V gene TRBV20-1; 8 bases line up with TRBD2. Sequencing was done on a sample of blood, either unsorted or a sorted T cell fraction (not recorded which). The receptor was derived from a male donor with ankylosing spondylitis or in good health (not recorded which). The CDR3 sequence is CSAGRSSGVTDTQYF. CDR3 nucleotide sequence: TGCAGTGCCGGCCGGAGTAGCGGGGTTACAGATACGCAGTATTTT.